This entry describes one T cell receptor (beta chain). Its specific antigen is unknown. No base quality values were provided; no much bigger clone lies one nucleotide off. The sample comes from a study of cytomegalovirus exposure and HLA in healthy donors (dated by TCRdb to about 2017). For the study in its entirety: An earlier analysis of around 600 of the donors reported about 250 Gb of sequence data and around 110 million unique TCR beta sequences from about 179 million T cells. Approximately 310 gigabases of sequencing data and tens of millions of unique TCR sequences were included in an early release covering around 650 HLA-typed donors. Of the roughly 420 genotyped donors, approximately 80% were placed in the genetic ancestry cluster associated with self-reported Caucasian donors. The aim of the study was to test whether cataloging public T cell receptors could identify signatures of past pathogen exposure. The study profiled the T cell repertoires of fewer than 850 subjects by immunosequencing and related them to cytomegalovirus serostatus. A separate validation cohort of roughly 110 different subjects was used in addition to the roughly 720-subject first cohort. To predict cytomegalovirus infection status, the study combined high-throughput TCR immunosequencing, statistical association of individual TCRs with disease status, and machine learning. A later analysis re-examined previously published TCR beta repertoires from just over 650 donors and added high-resolution HLA genotyping to investigate patterns of TCR occurrence. The later analysis used no new phenotypic data to find candidate immune exposures, relying instead on TCR beta sequences and their occurrence across donors. To decide whether each TCR beta V gene segment behaved as functional or pseudogenic, an earlier analysis of 587 of the donors relied on high-throughput TCR beta sequencing. Alongside the repertoire data, information on donor age, sex, ethnicity and CMV serostatus was compiled. A later genetic analysis took genome-wide SNP genotypes for about 55% of the roughly 670 donors and used that subset as a discovery cohort. All discovery cohort repertoires had been generated using a single sequencing platform. HLA typing covered class I and class II loci at four-digit resolution. Typing coverage varied by locus: roughly 620-640 donors for A, B, C, DRB1 and DQB1; approximately 500 for DQA1; more than 600 for DPA1; fewer than 480 for DPB1. A few DR-DQ haplotypes were treated as single units for association and clustering because of strong linkage in the cohort. Among 398 genotyped donors of the cohort, an average of approximately 250,000 unique TCR beta nucleotide sequences were sequenced per donor, around a sixth of them non-productive. What the study reported, not specific to this receptor: It was suggested by the authors that the approach could potentially be generalized to other disease states and immunological phenotypes. Linkage disequilibrium might explain the correlated functional status among segregating V segments, but an unknown experimental factor could not be excluded. In this cohort, only TCR beta chains were sequenced, and detectable features were limited by the absence of alpha or paired-chain data. A later analysis found that TCR association rates varied across HLA loci, with DRB1 alleles showing the most associated TCRs and HLA-C alleles the fewest. Compared with the roughly 700-donor mean, donors in an Asian-associated ancestry cluster had fewer N-insertions in productive TCRs, according to a later genetic analysis. According to a later analysis, most CMV-associated TCR beta chains appeared to be HLA-restricted, and the HLA associations seemed to be driven largely by CMV exposure. The presence/absence analyses assumed that sequencing depth was roughly uniform across donors, and that assumption may not be true. A further reported finding was that TCR beta sequences accurately predicted the HLA-A and HLA-B alleles for most subjects in the first cohort. A cluster of highly shared sequence variants was judged likely to be a technical artifact of the sequencing pipeline. Because counts were too low, seventeen rarely observed V segments, including chromosome 9 orphons, were left out of the earlier analysis of 500 to 650 of the donors. In a later analysis, over 15,000 TCR beta sequences were associated with specific HLA alleles at a false discovery rate of 0.05. An earlier analysis of approximately 600 of the donors showed that most TCR beta V segments appeared in productive rearrangements either about 87% or about 30% of the time, which broadly matched IMGT annotations. Strong co-occurrence of HLA alleles, especially DR and DQ, made assigning TCR associations to individual alleles difficult. A total of 150 or so TCR beta chains were listed by the study as associated with cytomegalovirus. In vitro tests confirmed that a few of the cytomegalovirus-associated TCR beta chains recognize cytomegalovirus antigens. Because some donors lacked HLA typing at each locus, the association tests relied only on the typed subset. The classifier was reported to diagnose cytomegalovirus status with high specificity and sensitivity in both the original cohort and the validation cohort. Compared with equally common non-associated chains, HLA-associated TCR beta chains in a later analysis were more clonally expanded and had lower generation probabilities. In a later genetic analysis, a missense DCLRE1C variant was associated with V-gene and J-gene trimming of TCR beta chains, and the association was replicated in an independent cohort. The only immune exposure information available for the cohort was CMV serostatus. According to a later analysis, parvovirus B19, influenza, CMV and Epstein-Barr virus appeared linked to several top co-occurrence clusters. Most TCR sequences were observed very rarely across donors, whereas some public TCRs were present in many individuals.

The cohort was made up of around 720 healthy bone marrow donors. At the time of sampling, all cohort members were nominally healthy, though unrecorded immune exposures were likely present. The donor tested CMV seronegative, placing the donor among the roughly 400 seronegative members of the cohort. A peripheral blood sample was collected from each donor, and TCR beta sequencing was performed on peripheral blood mononuclear cells. The Qiagen DNeasy Blood Extraction Kit was used to extract genomic DNA from the blood cell samples. Library generation was performed with the immunoSEQ multiplex PCR assay. For the multiplex PCR, a mixture combining 60 forward primers for TCR Vbeta segments and 13 reverse primers for TCR Jbeta segments was used. The CDR3 region of rearranged TCR beta genes was amplified from genomic DNA with a multiplex PCR assay. Amplified TCR beta libraries were sequenced as 87-base-pair reads on the Illumina HiSeq System. Under the source paper's analysis protocol: A later analysis tallied about 77 million unique TCR beta chains across the approximately 670 repertoires, and roughly 11 million of those chains were shared by two or more donors. A nearest-neighbor algorithm error-corrected the raw reads and collapsed the reads into unique sequences, merging closely related sequences to remove PCR and sequencing errors. Alignment of CDR3 sequences to IMGT reference sequences was used to assign V, D and J gene segments. For a sequence to be retained, at least a six-nucleotide match to both a V gene segment and a J gene segment was required. Rearrangements were classified as productive when the CDR3 lacked stop codons and remained in frame with V and J, and all other rearrangements were classified as non-productive. Following IMGT convention, CDR3 was defined as the stretch from the second conserved V-encoded cysteine to the conserved J-encoded phenylalanine. The earlier analysis of some 600 of the donors excluded sequences that lacked an unambiguous match to a single V gene segment. In an earlier analysis of 587 of the donors, V segments were called functional above 56.7% productive rearrangements and were called segregating when the between-donor standard deviation exceeded 5%. A statistical classification framework was built for diagnosing cytomegalovirus status from the catalog of TCR beta chain sequences. V and J gene assignment, in a later analysis, came from comparing TCR nucleotide sequences with IMGT/GENE-DB human TR gene sequences. The TCRdist pipeline was used in a later analysis to assign CDR3 sequences and most-parsimonious VDJ recombination scenarios. In a later analysis, every TCR beta chain was defined by the combination of its CDR3 amino acid sequence and its V-gene family, and reads without a unique V-gene family were dropped. To address suspected cross-contamination and a sequencing artifact, a later analysis removed roughly 580 highly shared, low-generation-probability nucleotide sequences. A later analysis calculated a clonal expansion index for each public chain from normalized within-repertoire ranks of inferred template counts. In a later analysis, generation probabilities were computed with a VDJ recombination model fitted to out-of-frame rearrangements, and the resulting probabilities were checked against IGoR. Hypergeometric tests were used in a later analysis to score TCR-TCR, TCR-HLA and TCR-CMV co-occurrence, with a repertoire-size bias correction applied to the TCR pairs. In a later analysis, false discovery rates were estimated by permuting HLA or CMV assignments 20 times. In a later analysis, co-occurring TCRs were grouped with DBSCAN, and TCRdist sequence similarity was added when clustering was performed within HLA-allele-positive subsets. Repertoires with fewer than 30,000 or more than 120,000 public chains were left out of co-occurrence clustering, as were five repertoires with anomalous nucleotide sharing. TCRdb holds this immuneACCESS table with in-frame rearrangements only. Some clones are missing; in checked studies, unresolved V genes explain under half, and the rest has no known cause. V, J and clone size are taken as reported in that table, and D and trimming were inferred from the DNA itself. The sample table lists about 94,000 clones, more than 60% of them with a count of one. 3% to 5% of the sample goes to the ten largest clones.

Sequenced material: PBMCs. This TCR derives from a man between 25 and 39 years old in good health and CMV-seronegative.

CDR3 loop: CASSTPTGNYGYTF. The DNA is as follows: TGTGCCAGCAGTACCCCGACAGGGAACTATGGCTACACCTTC. Rearrangement joined TRBV28 to TRBJ1-2; 7 middle bases align to TRBD1. The junction shows trimming of 5 bases on V and 2 bases on J, and the gene matches do not reach 5 bases of it. Spanning cysteine to phenylalanine, the CDR3 consists of 14 amino acids. Solely the CDR3 DNA is kept, with 42 bases framed from the first base. The germline V gene provides CDR1 MDHEN and CDR2 SYDVKM.